The 25 T cell receptor beta chains below come from one sample, sequenced in a study of T cell responses to AZD1222 COVID-19 vaccine. The assay was immunoSEQ multiplex PCR, and TCRdb's table has in-frame clones only and misses some. Of about 120,000 clones in the sample, 92% were seen once. The sample was peripheral blood, taken 28 days after the second AZD1222 dose. The origin of the receptors is an adult who received the AZD1222 COVID-19 vaccine.

The chain couples TRBV7-9 to TRBJ1-4, with D uncertain. This CDR3 spans 14 amino acids. Germline CDR1 and CDR2: SEHNR and FQNEAQ (reference sequence). Trimming shortened V by 5 bases and J by 0 bases, and 7 bases separated the two germline ends. The CDR3 sequence: CASSMRATNEKLFF. The CDR3, as DNA: TGTGCCAGCAGCATGAGGGCAACTAATGAAAAACTGTTTTTT.

The chain recombines TRBV6-1 with TRBJ1-2; D may be TRBD1 (5 bases). The CDR3 consists of 15 residues. The V gene lost 1 base and the J gene lost 1 base, with 10 bases spanning the gap. Per germline, CDR1 MNHNS and CDR2 SASEGT. CDR3 loop: CASSEVPGINYGYTF. The CDR3 DNA sequence: TGTGCCAGCAGTGAAGTTCCAGGGATTAACTATGGCTACACCTTC.

The chain recombines TRBV11-2 with TRBJ2-2, with D perhaps TRBD1 or TRBD2 (5 bases each). This CDR3 has 17 amino acids. V was trimmed by 1 base and J by 4 bases, leaving 16 bases between them. Per germline, CDR1 SGHAT and CDR2 FQNNGV. CDR3 sequence: CASSLGGGRDGTGELFF. The CDR3 coding sequence is TGTGCCAGCAGCTTAGGAGGCGGCAGGGACGGCACCGGGGAGCTGTTTTTT.

The chain employs TRBV10-3 and TRBJ1-4; D unclear. The CDR3 has 15 residues. Looked up from germline, CDR1 is ENHRY and CDR2 is SYGVKD. Trimming took 1 base from V and 7 from J, leaving 13 bases between them. For the CDR3, the DNA is TGTGCCATCAGTGAGTTCGGGGTAGGAAGTGAAAAACTGTTTTTT. Translating it yields CAISEFGVGSEKLFF.

This clone was seen only once. This chain links TRBV18 with TRBJ1-5; D perhaps matches TRBD1 (6 bases). The CDR3 loop spans 14 amino acids. Germline-derived CDR1 and CDR2 are KGHSH and LQKENI. V lost 5 bases to trimming and J lost 3 bases, with 11 bases between them. CDR3 residues: CASSKGQPNQPQHF. The CDR3 DNA reads as TGTGCCAGCTCAAAAGGACAGCCCAATCAGCCCCAGCATTTT.

This clone was seen just once. This rearrangement joins TRBV6-1 to TRBJ2-3; tentatively, D is TRBD1 (5 bases). Germline V gives CDR1 MNHNS, CDR2 SASEGT. V lost 3 bases and J 4 bases, leaving 8 bases between the germline ends. This CDR3 has 13 amino acids. The CDR3: CASSDRAADTQYF. The CDR3 DNA follows: TGTGCCAGCAGTGACAGGGCCGCAGATACGCAGTATTTT.

This chain joins TRBV9 and TRBJ2-3; TRBD2 aligns across 10 bases. The length of the CDR3 is 16 residues. V lost 0 bases, J lost 5 bases, and 6 bases stayed unmatched. Per germline, CDR1 SGDLS and CDR2 YYNGEE. CDR3 region: CASSVGAGGLIDTQYF. The CDR3 DNA is TGTGCCAGCAGCGTAGGAGCGGGGGGGTTGATAGATACGCAGTATTTT.

J is TRBJ1-4 and V is TRBV6-1; weak D call: TRBD1 (5 bases). This CDR3 has 13 amino acids. CDR1 and CDR2 from the germline V gene are MNHNS and SASEGT. The V end lost 3 bases, the J end lost 7 bases, and 9 bases lay between the germline ends. The CDR3 reads CASSDPGREKLFF. The CDR3 coding sequence is TGTGCCAGCAGTGACCCGGGGCGTGAAAAACTGTTTTTT.

This clone was seen more than once but under ten times. This chain links TRBV7-9 with TRBJ2-7, with TRBD1 matching over 9 bases. Germline-derived CDR1 and CDR2 are SEHNR and FQNEAQ (reference sequence). CDR3 size: 14 residues. After removal of 1 base from V and 5 bases from J, the junction contained 3 bases not matched to a gene. For the CDR3, the DNA is TGTGCCAGCAGCTTAGGGACAGGGGTTCACGAGCAGTACTTC. This translates into CASSLGTGVHEQYF.

This chain uses TRBV7-8 with TRBJ2-1; D ambiguous. The germline gives CDR1 SGHVS, CDR2 FQNEAQ. The CDR3 spans 13 residues. The germline V and J ends were trimmed by 5 bases and 8 bases, with 13 bases remaining between them. The CDR3 DNA sequence: TGTGCCAGCAGCCCCTCGAAATTCGATGAGCAGTTCTTC. It encodes CASSPSKFDEQFF.

V and J are TRBV2 and TRBJ1-1; D not resolved. There are 11 residues in the CDR3. Per germline, CDR1 SNHLY and CDR2 FYNNEI. V was trimmed by 10 bases and J by 3 bases, leaving 9 bases between them. The CDR3 nucleotides read TGTGCCACCGAATATGACACTGAAGCTTTCTTT. Protein: CATEYDTEAFF.

The chain is built from TRBV18 and TRBJ1-1; a weak D match, TRBD1 (6 bases). V lost 3 bases and J lost 3, with 11 bases in between. This CDR3 is 14 amino acids long. The germline V gene has CDR1 KGHSH and CDR2 LQKENI. The DNA for the CDR3 is TGTGCCAGCTCACCCACGGGGGCGGACACTGAAGCTTTCTTT. It is translated as CASSPTGADTEAFF.

The chain is built from TRBV6-6 and TRBJ2-7, with 7 bases identical to TRBD2. The trim removed 2 bases at V and 6 bases at J, leaving 4 bases unmatched. Germline-derived CDR1 and CDR2 are MNHNY and SVGAGI (reference sequence). CDR3 size: 13 residues. The CDR3 here is CASSYEGGSEQYF. CDR3 nucleotide sequence: TGTGCCAGCAGTTACGAGGGAGGGAGCGAGCAGTACTTC.

The rearrangement links TRBV9 to TRBJ2-2, with D unresolved. The CDR3 contains 15 residues. Germline V gene lookup returns CDR1 SGDLS and CDR2 YYNGEE. V was pared by 0 bases and J by 1 base, with 7 bases between. The CDR3 DNA is TGTGCCAGCAGCGTAGGAGCAAGGAACACCGGGGAGCTGTTTTTT. The encoded protein is CASSVGARNTGELFF.

The V gene is TRBV28, the J gene TRBJ2-7; 8 bases are a match to TRBD2. This CDR3 has 15 amino acids. Germline V gives CDR1 MDHEN, CDR2 SYDVKM. V lost 6 bases to trimming and J lost 2 bases; unmatched junction nucleotides: 9. The CDR3 DNA reads as TGTGCCAGCAGGGAGGCGACTAGCGAAACCTACGAGCAGTACTTC. As protein: CASREATSETYEQYF.

The chain uses TRBV3-1 (or the pseudogene TRBV3-2) and TRBJ1-2; D unresolved. The CDR3 has 11 amino acids. Deletions cut 0 bases from V and 8 bases from J, with 4 bases between. Germline-derived CDR1 and CDR2 are LGHDT and YNNKEL (reference sequence). CDR3 amino acids: CASSQEEGYTF. CDR3 DNA: TGTGCCAGCAGCCAAGAGGAAGGCTACACCTTC.

A single count supports this clone. This CDR3 reads CATSRPLTSGGPNEQFF. In nucleotides, the CDR3 is TGTGCCACCAGCAGGCCTCTGACTAGCGGGGGTCCTAATGAGCAGTTCTTC. V gene TRBV15 combines with J gene TRBJ2-1, with TRBD2 matching over 12 bases. V shed 3 bases, J shed 7 bases, and the junction held 10 bases outside the gene matches. The CDR3 sequence is 17 residues long. The germline gives CDR1 LNHNV, CDR2 YYDKDF (reference sequence).

The chain has TRBV2 and TRBJ2-2, with D possibly being TRBD1 or TRBD2 (5 bases each). CDR1 and CDR2 from the germline V gene are SNHLY and FYNNEI. V was shortened by 6 bases and J by 5 bases, with 19 bases between the two germline ends. The CDR3 spans 16 residues. CDR3 in amino acids: CASSQTGVGVTGELFF. In DNA, the CDR3 is TGTGCCAGCAGCCAAACCGGAGTGGGGGTGACCGGGGAGCTGTTTTTT.

This sequence joins TRBV4-2 and TRBJ1-2; D possibly corresponds to TRBD1 (6 bases). CDR1 and CDR2 (germline): LGHNA, YNFKEQ. The CDR3 extends over 14 amino acids. V was cut by 0 bases and J by 6 bases, with 11 bases left in between. Here the CDR3 DNA reads TGTGCCAGCAGCCAAGATTACAGGGCGGATGGCTACACCTTC. Protein: CASSQDYRADGYTF.

This clone has just one count. The rearrangement links TRBV9 to TRBJ2-2, with TRBD1 identical over 8 bases. The CDR3 covers 16 residues. J was trimmed by 1 base and V by 3 bases; bases with no gene match: 5. Germline V gene data show CDR1 as SGDLS and CDR2 as YYNGEE. The CDR3 loop is CASSARTGRNTGELFF. CDR3 DNA: TGTGCCAGCAGCGCAAGGACAGGGAGGAACACCGGGGAGCTGTTTTTT.

Only one count was recorded for this clone. The genes are TRBV5-6 and TRBJ1-1; D may be TRBD1 (6 bases). Germline CDR1 reads SGHDT; CDR2 reads YYEEEE. The CDR3 is 13 residues long. With 2 bases removed from V and 5 bases from J, the gap between germline ends came to 10 bases. CDR3 residues: CASSFQGRTEAFF. CDR3 in DNA: TGTGCCAGCAGCTTCCAGGGGAGGACTGAAGCTTTCTTT.

Here the CDR3 reads CASSPGGYEQYF. The CDR3 bases are TGTGCCAGCTCACCAGGGGGTTACGAGCAGTACTTC. The V and J genes are TRBV18 and TRBJ2-7; TRBD1 or TRBD2 may be the D gene (5 bases each). The germline gives CDR1 KGHSH, CDR2 LQKENI. The CDR3 contains 12 residues. V gave up 2 bases and J gave up 4 bases, with 6 bases separating them.

V and J are TRBV6-2 or TRBV6-3 and TRBJ2-1; 7 bases fit TRBD2. The CDR3 has 12 amino acids. V lost 5 bases, J lost 6 bases, and 1 base stayed unmatched. Germline assignment: CDR1 MNHEY and CDR2 SVGEGT. DNA of the CDR3: TGTGCCAGCAGTCGGACTAGCAATGAGCAGTTCTTC. It is translated as CASSRTSNEQFF.

The V gene is TRBV29-1, the J gene TRBJ2-7, with D possibly being TRBD1 (6 bases). This CDR3 is 16 amino acids long. The germline V gene has CDR1 SQVTM and CDR2 ANQGSEA. The V gene lost 1 base and the J gene lost 2 bases, with 18 bases spanning the gap. CDR3 nucleotide sequence: TGCAGCGTTGAAGGGGTGGGGGCTAGAAGCCCCTACGAGCAGTACTTC. Translation gives CSVEGVGARSPYEQYF.

V and J are TRBV4-1 and TRBJ1-1; D unresolved. V lost 3 bases to trimming and J lost 2 bases, with 13 bases between them. The CDR3 covers 15 residues. In germline, CDR1 is MGHRA, CDR2 YSYEKL. The CDR3: CASSQSPTANTEAFF. The CDR3 nucleotides read TGCGCCAGCAGCCAGTCCCCGACGGCTAACACTGAAGCTTTCTTT.